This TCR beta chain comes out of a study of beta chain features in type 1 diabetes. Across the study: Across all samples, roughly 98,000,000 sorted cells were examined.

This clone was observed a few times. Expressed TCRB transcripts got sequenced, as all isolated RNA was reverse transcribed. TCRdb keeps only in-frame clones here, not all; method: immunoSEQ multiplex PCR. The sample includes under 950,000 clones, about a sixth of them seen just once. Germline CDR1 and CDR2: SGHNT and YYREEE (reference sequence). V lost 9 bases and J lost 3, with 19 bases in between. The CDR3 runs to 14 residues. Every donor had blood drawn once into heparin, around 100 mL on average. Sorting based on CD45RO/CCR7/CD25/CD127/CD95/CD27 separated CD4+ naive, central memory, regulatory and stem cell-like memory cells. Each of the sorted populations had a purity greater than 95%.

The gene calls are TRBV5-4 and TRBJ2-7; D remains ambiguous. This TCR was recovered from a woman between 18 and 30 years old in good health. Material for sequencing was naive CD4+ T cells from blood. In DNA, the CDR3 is TGTGCCACCGCGGATGAGTGGAGAAGCTACGAGCAGTACTTC. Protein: CATADEWRSYEQYF.